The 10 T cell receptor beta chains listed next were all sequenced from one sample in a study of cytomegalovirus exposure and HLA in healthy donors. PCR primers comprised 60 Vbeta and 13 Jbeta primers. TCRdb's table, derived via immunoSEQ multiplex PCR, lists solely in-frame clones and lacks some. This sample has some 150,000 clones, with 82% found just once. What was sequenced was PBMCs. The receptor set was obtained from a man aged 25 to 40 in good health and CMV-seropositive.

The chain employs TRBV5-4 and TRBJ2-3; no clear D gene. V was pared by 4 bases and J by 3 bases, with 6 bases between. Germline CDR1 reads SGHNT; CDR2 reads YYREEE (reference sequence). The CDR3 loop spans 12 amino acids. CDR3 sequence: CASSRNTDTQYF. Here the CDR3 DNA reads TGTGCCAGCAGCCGTAATACAGATACGCAGTATTTT.

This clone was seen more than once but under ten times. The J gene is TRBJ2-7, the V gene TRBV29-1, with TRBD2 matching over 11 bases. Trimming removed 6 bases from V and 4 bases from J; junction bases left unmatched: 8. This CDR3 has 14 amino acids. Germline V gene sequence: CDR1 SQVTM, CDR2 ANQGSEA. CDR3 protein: CSVFGTSGTYEQYF. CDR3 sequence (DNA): TGCAGCGTCTTCGGGACTAGCGGTACTTACGAGCAGTACTTC.

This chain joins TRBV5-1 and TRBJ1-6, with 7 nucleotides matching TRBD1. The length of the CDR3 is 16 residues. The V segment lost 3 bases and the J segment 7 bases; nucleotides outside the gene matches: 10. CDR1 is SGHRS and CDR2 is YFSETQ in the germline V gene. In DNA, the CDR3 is TGCGCCAGCAGCTCAACCCCGACAGGGTGGAATTCACCCCTCCACTTT. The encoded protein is CASSSTPTGWNSPLHF.

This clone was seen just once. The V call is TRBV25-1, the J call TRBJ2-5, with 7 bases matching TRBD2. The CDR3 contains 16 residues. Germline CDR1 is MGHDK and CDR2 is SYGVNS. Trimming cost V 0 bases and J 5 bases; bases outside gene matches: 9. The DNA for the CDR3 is TGTGCCAGCAGTGAATATGCTAGCGGCGTCGGGGAGACCCAGTACTTC. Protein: CASSEYASGVGETQYF.

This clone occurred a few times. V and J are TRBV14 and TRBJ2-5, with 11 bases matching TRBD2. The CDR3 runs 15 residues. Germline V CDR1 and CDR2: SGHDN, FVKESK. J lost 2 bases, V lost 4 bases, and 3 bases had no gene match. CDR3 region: CASSLLAGAQETQYF. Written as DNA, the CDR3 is TGTGCCAGCAGCCTACTAGCGGGGGCGCAAGAGACCCAGTACTTC. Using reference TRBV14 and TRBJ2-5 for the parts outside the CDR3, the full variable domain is EAGVTQFPSHSVIEKGQTVTLRCDPISGHDNLYWYRRVMGKEIKFLLHFVKESKQDESGMPNNRFLAERTGGTYSTLKVQPAELEDSGVYFCASSLLAGAQETQYFGPGTRLLVL.

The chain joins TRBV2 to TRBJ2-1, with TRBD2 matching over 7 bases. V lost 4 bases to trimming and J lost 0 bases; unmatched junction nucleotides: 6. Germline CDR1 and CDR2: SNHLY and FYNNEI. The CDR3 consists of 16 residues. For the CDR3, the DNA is TGTGCCAGCAGTGTTCAGCGGGGAGGCTCCTACAATGAGCAGTTCTTC. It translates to CASSVQRGGSYNEQFF. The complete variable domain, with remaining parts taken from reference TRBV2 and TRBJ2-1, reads EPEVTQTPSHQVTQMGQEVILRCVPISNHLYFYWYRQILGQKVEFLVSFYNNEISEKSEIFDDQFSVERPDGSNFTLKIRSTKLEDSAMYFCASSVQRGGSYNEQFFGPGTRLTVL.

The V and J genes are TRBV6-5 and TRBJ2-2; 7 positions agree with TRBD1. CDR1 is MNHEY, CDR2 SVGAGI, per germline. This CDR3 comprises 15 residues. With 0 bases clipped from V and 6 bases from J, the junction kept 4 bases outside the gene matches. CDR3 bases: TGTGCCAGCAGTTACTCAGGGACAGACCCCGGGGAGCTGTTTTTT. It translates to CASSYSGTDPGELFF.

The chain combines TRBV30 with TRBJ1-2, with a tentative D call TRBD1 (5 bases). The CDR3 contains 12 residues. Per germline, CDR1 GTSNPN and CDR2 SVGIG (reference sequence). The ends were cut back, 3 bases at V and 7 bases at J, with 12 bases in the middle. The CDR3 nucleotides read TGTGCCTGGAGGGGGGAGGAGAGTGGCTACACCTTC. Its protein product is CAWRGEESGYTF.

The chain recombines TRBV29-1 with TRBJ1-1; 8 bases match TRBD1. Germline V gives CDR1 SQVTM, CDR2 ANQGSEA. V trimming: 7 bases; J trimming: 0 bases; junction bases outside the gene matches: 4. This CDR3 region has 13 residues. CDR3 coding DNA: TGCAGCGGCAGGACAGGGTTGAACACTGAAGCTTTCTTT. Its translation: CSGRTGLNTEAFF.

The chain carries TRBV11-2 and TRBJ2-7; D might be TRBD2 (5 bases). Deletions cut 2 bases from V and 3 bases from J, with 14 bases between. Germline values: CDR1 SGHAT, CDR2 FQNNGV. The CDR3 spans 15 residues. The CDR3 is CASSLSSERVYEQYF. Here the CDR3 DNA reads TGTGCCAGCAGCTTATCCTCCGAGAGGGTCTACGAGCAGTACTTC.